This T cell receptor (beta chain) came from a study of cytomegalovirus exposure and HLA in healthy donors. Healthy bone marrow donors formed the donor group. The CDR3 extends over 19 amino acids. Germline CDR1 MDHEN, CDR2 SYDVKM. Trimming took 4 bases from V and 0 from J; bases not matched to a gene: 11. PCR employed 60 Vbeta and 13 Jbeta primers. Assay: immunoSEQ multiplex PCR; the TCRdb copy retains only in-frame clones and omits some. The sample lists about 180,000 clones, approximately 88% occurring once. Notes on the study in general: Across donors, sequencing depth was assumed by presence/absence analyses to be roughly uniform. CMV serostatus was the sole immune exposure data available.

Only a few counts were recorded for this clone. Its target is not known. Sequencing was done on a sample of PBMCs. This chain uses TRBV28 with TRBJ2-7; 14 nucleotides agree with TRBD2. This TCR was sampled from a boy younger than 10 in good health and CMV-seronegative. The CDR3 DNA reads TGTGCCAGCAGTTACCTGATACGGACTAGCGGGAGGAGCTCCTACGAGCAGTACTTC. This translates into CASSYLIRTSGRSSYEQYF.